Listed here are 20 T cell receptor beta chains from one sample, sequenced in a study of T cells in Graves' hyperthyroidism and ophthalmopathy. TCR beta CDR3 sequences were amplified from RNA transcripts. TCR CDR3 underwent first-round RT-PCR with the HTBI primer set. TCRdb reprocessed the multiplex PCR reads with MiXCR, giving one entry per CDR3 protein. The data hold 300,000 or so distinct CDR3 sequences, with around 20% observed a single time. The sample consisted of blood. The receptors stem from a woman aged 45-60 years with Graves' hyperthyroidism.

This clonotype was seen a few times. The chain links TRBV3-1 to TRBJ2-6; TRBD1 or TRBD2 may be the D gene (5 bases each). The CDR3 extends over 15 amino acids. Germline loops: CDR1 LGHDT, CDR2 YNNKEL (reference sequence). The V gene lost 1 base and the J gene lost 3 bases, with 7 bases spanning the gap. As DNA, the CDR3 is TGTGCCAGCAGCCAAGGAGGGGTTGGGGCCAACGTCCTGACTTTC. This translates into CASSQGGVGANVLTF.

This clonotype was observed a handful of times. The CDR3 region is CAISEASPPDTQYF. CDR3 nucleotide sequence: TGTGCCATCAGTGAGGCTAGCCCGCCAGATACGCAGTATTTT. J is TRBJ2-3 and V is TRBV10-3; D perhaps matches TRBD2 (5 bases). Germline CDR1 ENHRY, CDR2 SYGVKD. The V gene lost 2 bases and the J gene lost 4 bases, with 10 bases spanning the gap. CDR3 length: 14 amino acids.

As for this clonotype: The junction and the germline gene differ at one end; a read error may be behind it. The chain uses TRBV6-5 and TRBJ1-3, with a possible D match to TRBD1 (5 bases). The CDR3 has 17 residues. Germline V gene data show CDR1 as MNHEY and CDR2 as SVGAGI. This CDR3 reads CASSYVSGRSSGNTVYF. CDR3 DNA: TGTGCCAGCAGTTACGTATCGGGACGGTCCTCTGGAAACACCGTATATTTT.

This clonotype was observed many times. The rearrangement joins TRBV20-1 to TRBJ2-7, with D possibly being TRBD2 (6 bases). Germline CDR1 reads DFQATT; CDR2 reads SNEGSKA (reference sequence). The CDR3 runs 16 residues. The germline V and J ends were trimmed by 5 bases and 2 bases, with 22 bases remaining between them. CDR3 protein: CSAASPSGTLAYEQYF. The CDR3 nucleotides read TGCAGTGCTGCCTCTCCCTCCGGGACTCTGGCCTACGAGCAGTACTTC.

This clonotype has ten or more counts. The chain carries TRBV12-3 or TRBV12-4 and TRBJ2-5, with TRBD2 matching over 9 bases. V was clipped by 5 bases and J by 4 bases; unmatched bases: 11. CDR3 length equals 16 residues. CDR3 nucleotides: TGTGCCAGCAGTCTAGGTAGCGGGGGTTGGGGAGAGACCCAGTACTTC. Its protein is CASSLGSGGWGETQYF.

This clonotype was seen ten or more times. This CDR3 reads CAITEAARSNEQFF. The CDR3 nucleotides are TGTGCCATCACGGAGGCAGCCCGATCCAATGAGCAGTTCTTC. This chain links TRBV10-3 with TRBJ2-1; weak D call: TRBD2 (5 bases). Per the germline V gene, CDR1 is ENHRY and CDR2 is SYGVKD. Trimming pared 7 bases from V and 6 bases from J, leaving 16 bases between. The CDR3 is made up of 14 amino acids.

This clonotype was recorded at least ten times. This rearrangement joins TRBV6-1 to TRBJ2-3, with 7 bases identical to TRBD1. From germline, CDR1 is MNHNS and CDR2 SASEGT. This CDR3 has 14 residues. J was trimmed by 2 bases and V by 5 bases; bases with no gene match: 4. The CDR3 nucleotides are TGTGCCAGCAGTTGGACAGGTCCCACAGATACGCAGTATTTT. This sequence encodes CASSWTGPTDTQYF.

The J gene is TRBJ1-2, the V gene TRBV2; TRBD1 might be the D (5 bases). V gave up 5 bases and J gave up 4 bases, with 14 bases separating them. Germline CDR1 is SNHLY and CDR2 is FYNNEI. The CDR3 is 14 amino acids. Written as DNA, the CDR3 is TGTGCCAGCAGTACCACGGACACATCCTATGGCTACACCTTC. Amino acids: CASSTTDTSYGYTF.

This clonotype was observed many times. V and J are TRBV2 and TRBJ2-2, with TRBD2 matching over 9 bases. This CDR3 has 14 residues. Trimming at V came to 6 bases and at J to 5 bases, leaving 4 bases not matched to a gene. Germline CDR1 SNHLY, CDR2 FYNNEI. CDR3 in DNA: TGTGCCAGCAGAGCGGGGGGACGAACCGGGGAGCTGTTTTTT. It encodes CASRAGGRTGELFF.

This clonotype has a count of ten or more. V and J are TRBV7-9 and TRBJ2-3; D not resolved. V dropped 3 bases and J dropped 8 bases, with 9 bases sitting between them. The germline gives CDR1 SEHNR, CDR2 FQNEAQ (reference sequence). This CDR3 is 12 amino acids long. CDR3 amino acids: CASSLDGVTQYF. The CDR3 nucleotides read TGTGCCAGCAGCTTGGATGGCGTTACGCAGTATTTT.

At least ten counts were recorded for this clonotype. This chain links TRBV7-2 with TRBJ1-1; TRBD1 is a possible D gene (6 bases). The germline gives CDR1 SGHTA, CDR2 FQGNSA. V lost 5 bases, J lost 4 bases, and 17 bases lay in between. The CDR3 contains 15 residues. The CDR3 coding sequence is TGTGCCAGCAGCGGACAGACGATGCGGGGCACTGAAGCTTTCTTT. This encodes CASSGQTMRGTEAFF.

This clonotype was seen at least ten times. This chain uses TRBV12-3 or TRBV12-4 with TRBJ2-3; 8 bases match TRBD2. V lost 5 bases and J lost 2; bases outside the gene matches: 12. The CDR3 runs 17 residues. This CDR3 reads CASSLGLAPVPTDTQYF. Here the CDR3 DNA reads TGTGCCAGCAGTCTTGGACTAGCTCCTGTTCCCACAGATACGCAGTATTTT.

DNA of the CDR3: TGTGCCAGCAGCTTTTCATCTAACTATGGCTACACCTTC. It yields the protein CASSFSSNYGYTF. The V and J genes are TRBV7-2 and TRBJ1-2, with D hard to call. Germline V gene lookup returns CDR1 SGHTA and CDR2 FQGNSA. The length of the CDR3 is 13 residues. Trimming shortened V by 3 bases and J by 0 bases, and 5 bases separated the two germline ends.

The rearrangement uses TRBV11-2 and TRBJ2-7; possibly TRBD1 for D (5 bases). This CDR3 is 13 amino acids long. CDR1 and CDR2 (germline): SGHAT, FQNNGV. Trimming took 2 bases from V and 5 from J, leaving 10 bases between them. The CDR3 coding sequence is TGTGCCAGCAGCTTAAGCAGGGCCCACGAGCAGTACTTC. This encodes CASSLSRAHEQYF.

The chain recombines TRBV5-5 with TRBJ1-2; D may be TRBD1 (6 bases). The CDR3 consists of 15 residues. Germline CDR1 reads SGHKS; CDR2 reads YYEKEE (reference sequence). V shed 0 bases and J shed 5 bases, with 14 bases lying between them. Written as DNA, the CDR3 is TGTGCCAGCAGCTTGGCTGCACAGGGATTATATGGCTACACCTTC. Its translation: CASSLAAQGLYGYTF.

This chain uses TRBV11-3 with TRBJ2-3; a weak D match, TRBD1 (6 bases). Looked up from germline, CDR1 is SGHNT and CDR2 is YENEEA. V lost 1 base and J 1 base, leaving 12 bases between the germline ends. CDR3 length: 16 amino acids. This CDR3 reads CASSLALAGGTDTQYF. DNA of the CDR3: TGTGCCAGCAGCTTAGCATTGGCAGGGGGCACAGATACGCAGTATTTT.

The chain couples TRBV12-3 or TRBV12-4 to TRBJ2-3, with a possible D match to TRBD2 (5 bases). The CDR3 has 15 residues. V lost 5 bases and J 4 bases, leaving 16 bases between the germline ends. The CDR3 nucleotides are TGTGCCAGCAGTGCCGAGGGTCTTAGGGCAGATACGCAGTATTTT. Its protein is CASSAEGLRADTQYF.

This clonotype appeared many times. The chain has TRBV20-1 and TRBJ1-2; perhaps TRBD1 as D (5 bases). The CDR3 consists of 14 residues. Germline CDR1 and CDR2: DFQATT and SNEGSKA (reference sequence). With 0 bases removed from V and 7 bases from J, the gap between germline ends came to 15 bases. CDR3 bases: TGCAGTGCTAGAGATACTGAGGGGTCCGCTGGCTACACCTTC. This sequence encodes CSARDTEGSAGYTF.

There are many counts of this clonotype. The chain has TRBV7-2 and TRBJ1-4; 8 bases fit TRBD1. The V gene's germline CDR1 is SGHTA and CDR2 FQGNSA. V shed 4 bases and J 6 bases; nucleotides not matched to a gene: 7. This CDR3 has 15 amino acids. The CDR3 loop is CASSYRTGWDEKLFF. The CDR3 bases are TGTGCCAGCAGCTACCGGACAGGGTGGGATGAAAAACTGTTTTTT.

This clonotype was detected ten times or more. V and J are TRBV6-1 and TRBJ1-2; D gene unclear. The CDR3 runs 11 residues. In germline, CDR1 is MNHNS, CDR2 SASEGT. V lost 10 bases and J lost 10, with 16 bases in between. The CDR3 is CATRSQWDYTF. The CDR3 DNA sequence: TGTGCCACCCGTTCCCAGTGGGACTACACCTTC.